The 14 T cell receptor beta chains reported below all come from one sample, sequenced in a study of CD8 T cells in Susac syndrome. RNA, at about 0.45 to 1 ug, was reverse transcribed with random hexamers. MiXCR, applied by TCRdb to the immunoSEQ multiplex PCR reads, yields one record per CDR3 protein. The table lists around 130,000 distinct CDR3 sequences, approximately 90% of them singletons, with approximately 0.24% in the top ten. Sequencing was performed on CD8+ T cells from PBMCs. The source is a human donor with multiple sclerosis.

The CDR3 loop is CASSVDAYEQYF. CDR3 DNA: TGTGCCAGTAGCGTCGATGCCTACGAGCAGTACTTC. The chain couples TRBV19 to TRBJ2-7; D is ambiguous. CDR1 and CDR2 (germline): LNHDA, SQIVND (reference sequence). The CDR3 runs 12 residues. V lost 6 bases and J 2 bases, leaving 8 bases between the germline ends.

The chain employs TRBV30 and TRBJ2-1; D is undetermined. Trimming left V 4 bases short and J 6 bases short, with 7 bases between. The CDR3 extends over 11 amino acids. Germline CDR1 GTSNPN, CDR2 SVGIG (reference sequence). The CDR3 protein is CAWKGGNEQFF. DNA for the CDR3: TGTGCCTGGAAGGGCGGCAATGAGCAGTTCTTC.

The CDR3 sequence is CAWKRNTEAFF. In DNA, the CDR3 is TGTGCCTGGAAAAGGAACACTGAAGCTTTCTTT. The chain recombines TRBV30 with TRBJ1-1; D call uncertain. CDR3 length: 11 residues. The germline V gene has CDR1 GTSNPN and CDR2 SVGIG (reference sequence). Trimming shortened V by 4 bases and J by 1 base, and 4 bases separated the two germline ends.

The J gene is TRBJ2-2, the V gene TRBV5-4; 9 positions agree with TRBD2. Germline CDR1 and CDR2: SGHNT and YYREEE (reference sequence). The CDR3 is made up of 16 amino acids. V was pared by 0 bases and J by 6 bases, with 6 bases of the junction left unmatched. As DNA, the CDR3 is TGTGCCAGCAGCTTGGACGCGGGAGGGCCATCCGGGGAGCTGTTTTTT. Encoded protein: CASSLDAGGPSGELFF.

The chain combines TRBV27 with TRBJ2-7; D might be TRBD1 (5 bases). The CDR3 is made up of 13 amino acids. V lost 0 bases and J lost 4, with 7 bases in between. CDR1 and CDR2 (germline): MNHEY, SMNVEV (reference sequence). The CDR3 DNA is TGTGCCAGCAGTTTATCTTCAGGGTACGAGCAGTACTTC. Its protein is CASSLSSGYEQYF.

The CDR3: CASSQGKTGGDGELFF. CDR3 coding DNA: TGTGCCAGCAGCCAAGGGAAGACAGGGGGAGACGGGGAGCTGTTTTTT. The chain uses TRBV14 and TRBJ2-2; 9 nucleotides line up with TRBD1. Germline V CDR1 and CDR2: SGHDN, FVKESK. V lost 1 base, J lost 7 bases, and 7 bases stayed unmatched. The CDR3 has 16 amino acids.

The rearrangement joins TRBV14 to TRBJ1-1; no reliable D call. In germline, CDR1 is SGHDN, CDR2 FVKESK. The length of the CDR3 is 14 residues. V was pared by 0 bases and J by 3 bases, with 8 bases between. The CDR3 loop reads CASSQDGWDTEAFF. CDR3 in DNA: TGTGCCAGCAGCCAAGATGGGTGGGACACTGAAGCTTTCTTT.

The V gene is TRBV30, the J gene TRBJ1-1; D is perhaps TRBD1 (6 bases). Germline V CDR1 and CDR2: GTSNPN, SVGIG (reference sequence). V lost 0 bases and J lost 3, with 14 bases in between. The CDR3 spans 15 residues. The CDR3 is CAWSVFTGSYTEAFF. CDR3 nucleotides: TGTGCCTGGAGTGTATTTACAGGGTCGTACACTGAAGCTTTCTTT.

This chain connects TRBV6-2 or TRBV6-3 to TRBJ2-7, with a tentative D call TRBD1 (5 bases). Germline-derived CDR1 and CDR2 are MNHEY and SVGEGT. The CDR3 is 14 amino acids. Trimming cost V 2 bases and J 4 bases, with 12 bases left between them. The CDR3 region has the DNA TGTGCCAGCAGTTACCCCAGTTCAGGGTACGAGCAGTACTTC. Protein product: CASSYPSSGYEQYF.

The chain is built from TRBV2 and TRBJ2-3; D remains ambiguous. V dropped 0 bases and J dropped 6 bases, with 1 base sitting between them. Germline V gene lookup returns CDR1 SNHLY and CDR2 FYNNEI. The CDR3 is 11 residues long. DNA for the CDR3: TGTGCCAGCAGTGAAGCCGATACGCAGTATTTT. This gives the protein CASSEADTQYF.

This sequence joins TRBV29-1 and TRBJ2-1; TRBD2 matches at 8 bases. This CDR3 has 14 amino acids. J gave up 0 bases and V 5 bases, and 3 bases lay outside the gene matches. The germline V gene encodes CDR1 SQVTM and CDR2 ANQGSEA. CDR3 DNA: TGCAGCGTTTCGGGGGGGAGCTCCTACAATGAGCAGTTCTTC. It yields the protein CSVSGGSSYNEQFF.

The chain carries TRBV28 and TRBJ2-7; TRBD1 agrees at 9 bases. Germline CDR1 MDHEN, CDR2 SYDVKM. V lost 6 bases, J lost 5 bases, and 8 bases stayed unmatched. The CDR3 is 14 residues long. In nucleotides, the CDR3 is TGTGCCAGCAGGGCTCCGGGACAGGGCCACGAGCAGTACTTC. Protein: CASRAPGQGHEQYF.

This clonotype was recorded a few times. The chain has TRBV9 and TRBJ2-2; TRBD1 might be the D (7 bases). This CDR3 spans 15 amino acids. Germline CDR1 SGDLS, CDR2 YYNGEE. Trimming stripped 0 bases from V and 5 bases from J, with 11 bases between. CDR3 sequence (DNA): TGTGCCAGCAGCGTAGTACAGGGGACTACCGGGGAGCTGTTTTTT. This translates into CASSVVQGTTGELFF.

The V and J genes are TRBV5-4 and TRBJ2-6; D is perhaps TRBD2 (6 bases). V lost 2 bases, J lost 1 base, and 19 bases lay in between. Germline loops: CDR1 SGHNT, CDR2 YYREEE (reference sequence). This CDR3 spans 19 amino acids. CDR3 residues: CASSFAKGQDYSGANVLTF. CDR3 coding DNA: TGTGCCAGCAGCTTCGCGAAGGGTCAGGACTATTCTGGGGCCAACGTCCTGACTTTC.